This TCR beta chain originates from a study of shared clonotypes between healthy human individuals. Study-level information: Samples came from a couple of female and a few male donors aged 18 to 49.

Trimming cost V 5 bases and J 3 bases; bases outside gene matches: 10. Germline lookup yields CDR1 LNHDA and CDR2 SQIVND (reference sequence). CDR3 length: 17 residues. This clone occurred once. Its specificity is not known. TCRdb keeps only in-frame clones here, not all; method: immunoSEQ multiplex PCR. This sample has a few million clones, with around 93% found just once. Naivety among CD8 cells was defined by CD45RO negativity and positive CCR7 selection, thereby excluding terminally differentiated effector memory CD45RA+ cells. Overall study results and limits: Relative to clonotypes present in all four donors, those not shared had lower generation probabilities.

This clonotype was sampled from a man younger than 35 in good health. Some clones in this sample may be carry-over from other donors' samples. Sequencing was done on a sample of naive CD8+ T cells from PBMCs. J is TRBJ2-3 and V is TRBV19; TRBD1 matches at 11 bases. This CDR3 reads CASSSTGTGGLTDTQYF. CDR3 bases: TGTGCCAGTAGTTCGACGGGGACAGGGGGTCTGACAGATACGCAGTATTTT.